Listed below are T cell receptor beta chains from one sample, sequenced in a study of blood T cell repertoires in COVID-19. Generated by immunoSEQ multiplex PCR, the TCRdb table keeps only in-frame clones and is missing some. The table records 130,000 to 150,000 clones, approximately 80% of them present only once. The material sequenced was peripheral blood. These receptors were collected from a human donor with acute or convalescent COVID-19. The donor label of this sample is uncertain. CDR3s include the opening cysteine and the closing phenylalanine or tryptophan. A D gene is named only where the DNA matches it firmly. Some rows have no size entry. The others give once, few or many, or a class for an expanded clone.

>few|18|TRBV3-1/TRBV3-2|TRBJ2-2|TRBD2
TGTGCCAGCAGCCCACTACCCCTGACTAGCGCGCCCACCGGGGAGCTGTTTTTT
CASSPLPLTSAPTGELFF
>NA|16|TRBV4-2|TRBJ1-2|NA
TGTGCCAGCAGCCAACCTTCGGGACACTTTAACTATGGCTACACCTTC
CASSQPSGHFNYGYTF
>NA|15|TRBV7-6|TRBJ2-5|NA
TGTGCCAGCAGCCACGGGGTGGGGGCCGGAGAGACCCAGTACTTC
CASSHGVGAGETQYF
>NA|12|TRBV19|TRBJ1-1|TRBD1
TGTGCCACCCGGACAGGGTACGGTGAAGCTTTCTTT
CATRTGYGEAFF
>few|15|TRBV30|TRBJ1-1|TRBD1
TGTGCCTGGGGACGTTACAGGGGACGGGGGACTGAAGCTTTCTTT
CAWGRYRGRGTEAFF
>NA|13|TRBV15|TRBJ2-2|NA
TGTGCCACCAGCAGGGTGCGCGACGGGGAGCTGTTTTTT
CATSRVRDGELFF
>NA|16|TRBV23-1|TRBJ1-4|TRBD1
TGCGCCAGCAGTCATTCGGGACAGGGGCCTAATGAAAAACTGTTTTTT
CASSHSGQGPNEKLFF
>few|15|TRBV7-2|TRBJ1-5|TRBD1
TGTGCCAGCAGCCCAGGGACAGCCCGGCGGCAGCCCCAGCATTTT
CASSPGTARRQPQHF
>NA|14|TRBV5-1|TRBJ2-3|TRBD2
TGCGCCACCACGCGGGGGGGAGAGGGAGATACGCAGTATTTT
CATTRGGEGDTQYF
>once|13|TRBV6-5|TRBJ1-6|NA
TGTGCCAGCAGTTCCCGGTACAGCGGATCCCTCCACTTT
CASSSRYSGSLHF
>NA|15|TRBV3-1/TRBV3-2|TRBJ2-7|TRBD1
TGTGCCAGCAGCCTTACAGGGGGCGCGGTCCACGAGCAGTACTTC
CASSLTGGAVHEQYF
>NA|12|TRBV27|TRBJ2-1|NA
TGTGCCAGCAGTTTCGGGGGTTGGGAGCAGTTCTTC
CASSFGGWEQFF
>many|12|TRBV12-3/TRBV12-4|TRBJ2-7|NA
TGTGCCAGCCAGGGCAGGACCTACGAGCAGTACTTC
CASQGRTYEQYF
>once|14|TRBV27|TRBJ2-3|TRBD1
TGTGCCAGCATGAGGGACAGGGTTGCAGATACGCAGTATTTT
CASMRDRVADTQYF
>NA|21|TRBV7-3|TRBJ2-3|NA
TGTGCCAGCAGCTTACGGGCGATCCGACTTCAGGGATCTCCGCACACAGATACGCAGTATTTT
CASSLRAIRLQGSPHTDTQYF
>NA|14|TRBV6-5|TRBJ1-2|TRBD1
TGTGCCAGCAGCCCGGGACAGGGGCCTTATGGCTACACCTTC
CASSPGQGPYGYTF
>NA|15|TRBV19|TRBJ2-1|TRBD2
TGTGCCAGTAGTCTTAGCGGGGGGAATCACAATGAGCAGTTCTTC
CASSLSGGNHNEQFF
>few|13|TRBV24-1|TRBJ2-7|NA
TGTGCCACCAGTGATCCCAACTCCTACGAGCAGTACTTC
CATSDPNSYEQYF
>once|20|TRBV7-6|TRBJ2-3|TRBD1
TGTGCCAGCAGCTCCTTAGGGGGCTATCACGGGGAGTGGGGCACAGATACGCAGTATTTT
CASSSLGGYHGEWGTDTQYF
>once|15|TRBV6-5|TRBJ1-1|NA
TGTGCCAGCAGTCGTCCCGGGCGGACAAACACTGAAGCTTTCTTT
CASSRPGRTNTEAFF